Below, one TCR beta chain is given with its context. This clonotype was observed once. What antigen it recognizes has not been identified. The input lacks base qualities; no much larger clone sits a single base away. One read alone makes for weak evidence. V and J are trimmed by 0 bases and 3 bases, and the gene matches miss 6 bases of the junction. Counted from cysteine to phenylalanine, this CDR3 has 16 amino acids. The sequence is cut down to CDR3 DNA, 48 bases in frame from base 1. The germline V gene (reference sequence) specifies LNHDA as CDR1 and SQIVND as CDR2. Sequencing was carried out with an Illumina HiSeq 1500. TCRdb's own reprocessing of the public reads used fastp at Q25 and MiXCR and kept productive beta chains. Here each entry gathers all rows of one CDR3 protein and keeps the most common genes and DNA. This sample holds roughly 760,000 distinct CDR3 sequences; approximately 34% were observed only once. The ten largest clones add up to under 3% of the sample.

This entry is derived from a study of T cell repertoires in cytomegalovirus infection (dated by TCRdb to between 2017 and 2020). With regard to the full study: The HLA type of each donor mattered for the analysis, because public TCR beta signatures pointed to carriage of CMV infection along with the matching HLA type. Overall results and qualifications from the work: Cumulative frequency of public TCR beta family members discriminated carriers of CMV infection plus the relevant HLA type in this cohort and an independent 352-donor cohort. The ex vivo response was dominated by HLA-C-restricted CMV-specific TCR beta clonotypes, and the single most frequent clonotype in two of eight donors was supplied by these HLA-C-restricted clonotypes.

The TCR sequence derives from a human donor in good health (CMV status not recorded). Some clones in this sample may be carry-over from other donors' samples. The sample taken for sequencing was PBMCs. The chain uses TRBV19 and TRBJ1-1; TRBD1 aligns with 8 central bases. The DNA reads TGTGCCAGTAGTATAGATCTCGGACAGGGACACACTGAAGCTTTCTTT. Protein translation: CASSIDLGQGHTEAFF.